This T cell receptor (beta chain) appears in the sequencing data of a study of T cells in Graves' hyperthyroidism and ophthalmopathy. This clonotype was detected only a few times. The trim removed 5 bases at V and 2 bases at J, leaving 10 bases unmatched. The CDR3 contains 16 residues. Per germline, CDR1 SGHAT and CDR2 FQNNGV. TCR beta CDR3 regions were amplified from RNA. During a first-round RT-PCR of the TCR CDR3, the HTBI primer set was used. TCRdb fed the multiplex PCR reads into MiXCR, producing one record per CDR3 protein. The data hold about 350,000 distinct CDR3 sequences, with 17% observed a single time.

The source is a woman in her twenties or thirties with Graves' hyperthyroidism that later progressed to Graves' ophthalmopathy. The sample taken for sequencing was blood. The rearrangement links TRBV11-2 to TRBJ2-5, with TRBD2 matching over 8 bases. The CDR3 DNA reads TGTGCCAGCAGCCGGGGACTAGATGGACCACAAGAGACCCAGTACTTC. Translated, it gives CASSRGLDGPQETQYF. Looking up the rest from reference TRBV11-2 and TRBJ2-5 gives the full variable domain: EAGVAQSPRYKIIEKRQSVAFWCNPISGHATLYWYQQILGQGPKLLIQFQNNGVVDDSQLPKDRFSAERLKGVDSTLKIQPAKLEDSAVYLCASSRGLDGPQETQYFGPGTRLLVL.